The clone carrying this T cell receptor beta chain has a handful of counts. Its antigen is unknown. This record belongs to a study of blood T cells in healthy people across ages. A sample-barcoded 5' primer and a J-beta primer mix were used in a second PCR of about 7 to 12 cycles. TCRdb reanalysed the 5' RACE reads using MiXCR and keeps one entry per CDR3 protein. This table holds approximately 600,000 distinct CDR3 sequences, 58% found once. The CDR3 loop spans 15 amino acids. Trimming cost V 2 bases and J 2 bases, with 12 bases left between them. Germline values: CDR1 SEHNR, CDR2 FQNEAQ (reference sequence). Regarding the study as a whole: Naive and antigen-experienced cells could not be conclusively compared, given unsorted PBMCs.

A minimum of 5 micrograms of total RNA was extracted per sample. Sequenced sample: blood. The receptor's source is a man between 60 and 75 years old in good health. The chain employs TRBV7-9 and TRBJ1-2; a possible D gene is TRBD1 (5 bases). The CDR3 nucleotides read TGTGCCAGCAGCTTAAGTCCAGGGACCAACTATGGCTACACCTTC. Its protein product is CASSLSPGTNYGYTF.